This is a list of T cell receptor beta chains from one sample in a study of cytomegalovirus exposure and HLA in healthy donors. The assay was immunoSEQ multiplex PCR, and TCRdb's table has in-frame clones only and misses some. The sample has under 150,000 clones; 79% are singletons. Material: PBMCs. These receptors all stem from a man under 40 in good health and CMV-seropositive. Each CDR3 is given with its conserved first and last residue.

>TRBV29-1
CSVEVTQGAYEQFF
>TRBV7-3
CASSLAGDLLEQYF
>TRBV28
CASSRLGTASYEQYF
>TRBV11-2
CASSLDHGGNQPQHF
>TRBV15
CATSRGYEARPQPQHF
>TRBV9
CASSVEVGGRGRPVNQPQHF
>TRBV5-6
CASSWESPDSYGYTF
>TRBV7-6
CASSLDARATTYEQYF
>TRBV7-9
CSSSPGQGVGSPLHF
>TRBV5-1
CASSFLETSYGYTF
>TRBV5-4
CASSKRQGTEAFF
>TRBV19
CASSIEAGGSYNEQFF
>TRBV5-6
CASSLASTKNSQYF
>TRBV7-2
CASSLESLAALTF
>TRBV4-1
CASSQERQGASGYTF
>TRBV7-3
CASSSDTYNEQFF
>TRBV4-3
CASSQALAGADYEQYF
>TRBV4-2
CASSQAGLAVYEQYF
>TRBV7-8
CASSSPRRDRGLGGYTF
>TRBV18
CASSPPQRDTEAFF
>TRBV23-1
CATTTRPPGQGSQPQHF
>TRBV10-3
CAIGRGSGYEQYF
>TRBV11-2
CASSLWTANNEQFF
>TRBV5-4
CASSTAAGRGGTGELFF
>TRBV6-5
CASTHGQGEASEAFF
>TRBV28
CASSRQGRLHQPQHF
>TRBV6-1
CASSPRDGSSYEQYF
>TRBV7-9
CASRGGRDTEAFF
>TRBV9
CASSPDTTTQGTPYEQYF
>TRBV19
CASSQGQGIETQYF
>TRBV19
CASSITRVGNQPQHF
>TRBV2
CASSAREEAGNTIYF
>TRBV7-8
CASRDSSYNEQFF
>TRBV15
CATSISRDRDTGELFF
>TRBV7-2
CASSRSGQETQYF
>TRBV2
CASSGSRTGGAGYTF
>TRBV7-8
CASSMWGRTEGVLGYTF
>TRBV29-1
CSVEDPGEGYTF
>TRBV6-5
CASRWTPGQATEAFF
>TRBV2
CASSVGGYTEAFF
>TRBV28
CASNGLSSGANVLTF
>TRBV2
CASRDRELPQHF